The clone carrying this T cell receptor beta chain is medium-sized. This entry comes from a study of T cells after yellow fever vaccination. As for the study in general: Fractions low in cell number were prepared with SMART-Seq v4 Ultra Low Input. Study-wide results and limits: Across the CD4 and CD8 compartments, a small share of clonotypes was present in both.

Generation of TCR cDNA used 5'RACE template switching (which added a universal primer site and UMIs). TCRdb re-derived calls from the 5' RACE reads in MiXCR, one entry per CDR3 protein. The table shows roughly 11,000 distinct CDR3 sequences, with around 5.8% occurring only once. Germline assignment: CDR1 SNHLY and CDR2 FYNNEI. V lost 7 bases and J 1 base, leaving 13 bases between the germline ends. This CDR3 contains 14 residues. The sequence came from a man aged 30 to 39 who received the YFV17D yellow fever vaccine. V and J are TRBV2 and TRBJ1-1, with D possibly TRBD1 on 5 matching bases. The specimen comprised PBMCs, either bulk or a sorted T-cell subset (CD4+, CD8+, memory, or dextramer-sorted; not recorded which), sampled on the day of the yellow fever booster vaccination. The CDR3 DNA is TGTGCCAGCAAAATGAGACAGCGGAACACTGAAGCTTTCTTT. It encodes CASKMRQRNTEAFF.